A selection of T cell receptor beta chains follows, all from one sample in a study of CD4 and CD8 cells across lung adenocarcinoma regions. TCRdb fed the PCR reads into MiXCR, producing one record per CDR3 protein. The sample holds more than 9,000 distinct CDR3 sequences, around 48% seen once. Sequenced sample: CD8+ T cells from the margin of a lung tumor. Every receptor here comes from a female donor with lung adenocarcinoma. The CD4 and CD8 labels of this study may be unreliable. Both conserved end residues are part of each CDR3. D genes are given only for firm matches.

D	V	J	CDR3
NA	TRBV27	TRBJ1-6	CASSQGDGNSPLHF
TRBD1	TRBV6-1	TRBJ2-2	CASSEEGTQSTGEQFF
NA	TRBV10-1	TRBJ2-3	CASTDSSDTQYF
TRBD2	TRBV10-2	NA	CARRGLAGGDTQYF
TRBD1	TRBV10-3	TRBJ1-2	CAISDRDRGTYGYTF
NA	TRBV24-1	TRBJ1-3	CATSDGYGNTIYF
NA	TRBV7-3	NA	CASSAGTYNEQYF
TRBD1	TRBV6-5	TRBJ2-7	CASSSPGQSIPYEQYF
NA	TRBV6-1	TRBJ1-2	CASSLGGSSSGYTF
NA	TRBV27	TRBJ2-3	CASSLSGPGAKNTQYF
NA	TRBV7-2	TRBJ1-2	CASSLQTGPGGYTF
TRBD2	TRBV10-2	TRBJ2-3	CASSLSSGDYDTQFF
TRBD2	TRBV3-1	TRBJ2-2	CASSPWTSGASGELFF
NA	TRBV12-3/TRBV12-4	NA	CASSFNRAGETQFF
NA	TRBV6-1	TRBJ2-3	CAGTSFPDTQYF
NA	TRBV7-2	TRBJ2-5	CASKMAVEETQYF
TRBD2	TRBV12-3/TRBV12-4	TRBJ2-5	CASTRLAGGRQETQYF
NA	TRBV27	TRBJ1-4	CASSLWGTNEKLFF
TRBD1	TRBV6-1	TRBJ1-2	CASSDLQGAGGYTF
NA	TRBV27	TRBJ2-3	CASSLWGSETDTQYF
TRBD2	TRBV6-5	TRBJ2-5	CASSYSVGGVGGGGGETQYF
TRBD2	TRBV7-7	TRBJ2-1	CASSFSGDNEQFF
NA	TRBV6-1	TRBJ1-2	CASSGGANGYGYTF
NA	TRBV20-1	TRBJ2-5	CSVRGVLGETQYF
NA	TRBV11-2	TRBJ2-5	CASSISQETQYF
TRBD1	TRBV7-2	TRBJ2-3	CASSLKATGVNTDALYF